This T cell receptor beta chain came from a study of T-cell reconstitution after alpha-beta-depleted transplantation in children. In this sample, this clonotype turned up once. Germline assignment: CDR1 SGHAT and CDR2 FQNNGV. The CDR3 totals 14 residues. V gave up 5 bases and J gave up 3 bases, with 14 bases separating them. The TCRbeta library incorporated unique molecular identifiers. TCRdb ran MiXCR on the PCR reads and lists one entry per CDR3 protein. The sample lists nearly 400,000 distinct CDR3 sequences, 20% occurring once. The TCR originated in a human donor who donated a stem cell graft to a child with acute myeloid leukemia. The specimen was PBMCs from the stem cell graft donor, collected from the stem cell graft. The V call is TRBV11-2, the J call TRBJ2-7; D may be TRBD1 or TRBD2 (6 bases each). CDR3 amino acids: CASSRRGPHYEQYF. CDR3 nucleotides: TGTGCCAGCAGCCGCCGGGGGCCGCACTACGAGCAGTACTTC.